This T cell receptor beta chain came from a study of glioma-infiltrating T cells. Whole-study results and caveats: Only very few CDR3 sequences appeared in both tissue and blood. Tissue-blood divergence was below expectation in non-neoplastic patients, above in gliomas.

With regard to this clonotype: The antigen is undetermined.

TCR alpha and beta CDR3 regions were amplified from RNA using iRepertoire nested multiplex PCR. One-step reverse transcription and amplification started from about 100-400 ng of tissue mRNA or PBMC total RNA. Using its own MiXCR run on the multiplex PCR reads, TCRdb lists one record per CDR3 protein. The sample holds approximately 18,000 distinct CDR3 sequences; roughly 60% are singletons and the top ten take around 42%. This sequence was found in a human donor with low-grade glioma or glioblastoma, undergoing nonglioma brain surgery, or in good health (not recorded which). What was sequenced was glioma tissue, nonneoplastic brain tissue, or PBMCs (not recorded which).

Written as DNA, the CDR3 is TGCAGTGCTCCTCAGGGGGGCAGACCACATGATACGCAGTATTTT. It translates to CSAPQGGRPHDTQYF. The V gene is TRBV20-1, the J gene TRBJ2-3; maybe TRBD1 (7 bases). This CDR3 comprises 15 residues. Trimming left V 5 bases short and J 6 bases short, with 21 bases between. The germline CDR1 and CDR2 sequences are DFQATT and SNEGSKA (reference sequence).